One and the same sample provided the 23 T cell receptor beta chains below, sequenced in a study of shared clonotypes between healthy human individuals. The repertoire was sequenced with immunoSEQ multiplex PCR; TCRdb's copy has only in-frame clones and lacks some. The table includes over 1.4 million clones, around 95% detected once. Input material: naive CD4+ T cells sorted from blood. Regarding subset: CD45RA+ positively selected. These TCRs come from a man younger than 40 in good health.

V gene TRBV7-2 combines with J gene TRBJ2-3; D possibly uses TRBD1 or TRBD2 (5 bases each). Germline V lookup: CDR1 SGHTA, CDR2 FQGNSA. The CDR3 consists of 15 residues. V lost 7 bases, J lost 0 bases, and 14 bases lay in between. The CDR3 sequence: CASTTRGRSTDTQYF. CDR3 bases: TGTGCCAGCACCACGAGGGGAAGGAGCACAGATACGCAGTATTTT.

The V and J genes are TRBV7-9 and TRBJ2-5, with D unresolved. Per the germline V gene, CDR1 is SEHNR and CDR2 is FQNEAQ (reference sequence). This CDR3 is built from 13 residues. The V gene lost 3 bases and the J gene lost 5 bases, with 10 bases spanning the gap. The CDR3 nucleotides are TGTGCCAGCAGCTTTACAGCCTCGGAGACCCAGTACTTC. Its translation: CASSFTASETQYF.

The chain employs TRBV9 and TRBJ1-2, with unresolved D. CDR3 size: 15 residues. Trimming removed 1 base at V and 8 bases at J, with 18 bases between. Germline V gene lookup returns CDR1 SGDLS and CDR2 YYNGEE. The DNA of the CDR3 is TGTGCCAGCAGCGTACCGACGGACGGACCCTCAGGCTACACCTTC. Its protein is CASSVPTDGPSGYTF.

The chain uses TRBV11-2 and TRBJ2-5, with 7 bases aligning to TRBD1. This CDR3 is 15 amino acids long. Trimming removed 3 bases from V and 3 bases from J; junction bases left unmatched: 7. Germline V gene sequence: CDR1 SGHAT, CDR2 FQNNGV. CDR3 sequence: CASSFNRDSEETQYF. Here the CDR3 DNA reads TGTGCCAGCAGCTTCAACCGGGACAGCGAAGAGACCCAGTACTTC.

This clone was observed once. The V and J genes are TRBV5-4 and TRBJ2-1; 7 bases are a match to TRBD2. V dropped 4 bases and J dropped 4; count of bases not matched to a gene: 11. The CDR3 extends over 16 amino acids. The germline gives CDR1 SGHNT, CDR2 YYREEE (reference sequence). CDR3 nucleotides: TGTGCCAGCAGCAACCCTAGCGGAGGGATATACAATGAGCAGTTCTTC. It specifies CASSNPSGGIYNEQFF.

The rearrangement links TRBV6-5 to TRBJ2-2; 7 nucleotides match TRBD2. The CDR3 extends over 13 amino acids. CDR1 and CDR2 (germline): MNHEY, SVGAGI. Trimming at V came to 6 bases and at J to 7 bases, leaving 5 bases not matched to a gene. In DNA, the CDR3 is TGTGCCAGCAGGGGGGGACTATTCGGGGAGCTGTTTTTT. It specifies CASRGGLFGELFF.

This clone was counted a single time. The gene calls are TRBV19 and TRBJ1-2; 8 nucleotides align to TRBD1. J gave up 7 bases and V 1 base, and 2 bases lay outside the gene matches. CDR1 is LNHDA, CDR2 SQIVND, per germline (reference sequence). The CDR3 spans 13 residues. DNA of the CDR3: TGTGCCAGTAGTATAGGACAGGGGACTGGCTACACCTTC. Protein: CASSIGQGTGYTF.

This clone was picked up one time. The J gene is TRBJ2-7, the V gene TRBV7-2; 7 bases match TRBD1. The V gene end was trimmed by 5 bases and the J gene end by 0 bases; junction bases not matched to a gene: 7. Germline V CDR1 and CDR2: SGHTA, FQGNSA. CDR3 size: 15 residues. The DNA for the CDR3 is TGTGCCAGCAGCCCGCACAGGGGTAGCTCCTACGAGCAGTACTTC. This codes for CASSPHRGSSYEQYF.

The rearrangement links TRBV6-1 to TRBJ2-3; D is unclear. CDR3 length: 12 amino acids. V was pared by 6 bases and J by 5 bases, with 9 bases between. The V gene's germline CDR1 is MNHNS and CDR2 SASEGT. CDR3 sequence reads: CASSNAKDTQYF. CDR3 DNA: TGTGCCAGCAGCAATGCCAAAGATACGCAGTATTTT.

The gene calls are TRBV7-9 and TRBJ2-2; TRBD1 matches 8 bases. V lost 5 bases and J lost 4; bases outside the gene matches: 6. From germline, CDR1 is SEHNR and CDR2 FQNEAQ (reference sequence). The CDR3 sequence is 15 residues long. The CDR3 is CASSRGQGPTGELFF. The CDR3 bases are TGTGCCAGCAGCCGCGGACAGGGTCCCACCGGGGAGCTGTTTTTT.

The chain carries TRBV2 and TRBJ2-3; D gene uncertain. Between the trimmed V and J ends, which lost 4 bases and 10 bases, there was a span of 15 bases. Germline lookup yields CDR1 SNHLY and CDR2 FYNNEI. The CDR3 covers 13 residues. This chain's CDR3 is CASSGPASMPQYF. The CDR3 region has the DNA TGTGCCAGCAGTGGCCCCGCCTCGATGCCGCAGTATTTT.

This clone has only a few counts. The chain is built from TRBV10-1 and TRBJ2-2; D unclear. The CDR3 spans 13 residues. V lost 4 bases and J lost 1, with 4 bases in between. Germline CDR1 WNHNN, CDR2 SYGVQD (reference sequence). The DNA of the CDR3 is TGCGCCAGCAGTGTTAAGAACACCGGGGAGCTGTTTTTT. Encoded protein: CASSVKNTGELFF.

The J gene is TRBJ1-1, the V gene TRBV6-5, with TRBD1 identical over 8 bases. The germline V gene encodes CDR1 MNHEY and CDR2 SVGAGI. The CDR3 has 15 residues. V lost 0 bases, J lost 9 bases, and 9 bases stayed unmatched. Here the CDR3 reads CASSYSTGVASQAFF. As DNA, the CDR3 is TGTGCCAGCAGTTACTCGACAGGGGTAGCTAGTCAAGCTTTCTTT.

The chain carries TRBV4-1 and TRBJ1-3; possible D gene TRBD1, 6 bases. From germline, CDR1 is MGHRA and CDR2 YSYEKL. This CDR3 is built from 16 residues. Trimming pared 3 bases from V and 4 bases from J, leaving 16 bases between. The CDR3: CASSHAPGDSGNTIYF. The CDR3 DNA follows: TGCGCCAGCAGCCACGCGCCAGGGGATTCGGGAAACACCATATATTTT.

In this sample, this clone turned up a few times. This chain links TRBV6-5 with TRBJ1-5; D remains unclear. The CDR3 runs 13 residues. Germline assignment: CDR1 MNHEY and CDR2 SVGAGI. The V gene lost 0 bases and the J gene lost 5 bases, with 5 bases spanning the gap. In DNA, the CDR3 is TGTGCCAGCAGTTACTCGAGACATCAGCCCCAGCATTTT. Amino acid sequence: CASSYSRHQPQHF.

The chain links TRBV11-2 to TRBJ2-7; D is perhaps TRBD2 (6 bases). The CDR3 is 12 residues long. Germline loops: CDR1 SGHAT, CDR2 FQNNGV. Trimming pared 7 bases from V and 3 bases from J, leaving 10 bases between. The CDR3, as DNA: TGTGCCAGCACTCGAGCGGGCTACGAGCAGTACTTC. The encoded protein is CASTRAGYEQYF.

The chain combines TRBV9 with TRBJ1-2; D ambiguous. In germline, CDR1 is SGDLS, CDR2 YYNGEE. V lost 4 bases and J 5 bases, leaving 18 bases between the germline ends. The CDR3 has 15 residues. CDR3 nucleotide sequence: TGTGCCAGCAGCCCAGAAGTCGGTATGGGGTATGGCTACACCTTC. Translation gives CASSPEVGMGYGYTF.

A note on this clone: This CDR3 is also generated by other DNA sequences in the sample. The V and J genes are TRBV19 and TRBJ1-5, with D possibly matching TRBD1 (6 bases). V was pared by 1 base and J by 2 bases, with 12 bases between. The germline CDR1 and CDR2 sequences are LNHDA and SQIVND (reference sequence). CDR3 length: 16 amino acids. CDR3 residues: CASSIARQVGNQPQHF. In DNA, the CDR3 is TGTGCCAGTAGTATAGCTCGACAGGTCGGCAATCAGCCCCAGCATTTT.

J is TRBJ2-1 and V is TRBV7-9, with no clear D. Trimming took 6 bases from V and 5 from J, leaving 17 bases between them. Germline V gives CDR1 SEHNR, CDR2 FQNEAQ (reference sequence). The CDR3 spans 15 residues. The CDR3 sequence is CASSRSLVRDNEQFF. CDR3 bases: TGTGCCAGCAGTCGGAGCTTAGTACGAGACAATGAGCAGTTCTTC.

This sequence joins TRBV2 and TRBJ2-5; D is unclear. V lost 7 bases to trimming and J lost 5 bases, with 14 bases between them. The germline V gene encodes CDR1 SNHLY and CDR2 FYNNEI. This CDR3 has 13 residues. The CDR3 protein is CASNHPSEETQYF. The CDR3 bases are TGTGCCAGCAACCACCCGAGCGAGGAGACCCAGTACTTC.

The chain joins TRBV5-4 to TRBJ2-5, with 10 bases that match TRBD2. With 4 bases clipped from V and 0 bases from J, the junction kept 12 bases outside the gene matches. This CDR3 comprises 18 residues. CDR1 SGHNT and CDR2 YYREEE come from the germline V gene (reference sequence). The CDR3 DNA reads as TGTGCCAGCAGCCAAGGGGGTACTAGCGGGACGTACCAAGAGACCCAGTACTTC. Encoded protein: CASSQGGTSGTYQETQYF.

The rearrangement uses TRBV6-5 and TRBJ1-2; D remains unclear. The length of the CDR3 is 13 residues. Trimming cost V 5 bases and J 3 bases, with 10 bases left between them. The germline CDR1 and CDR2 sequences are MNHEY and SVGAGI. The CDR3: CASSVQKHYGYTF. CDR3 coding DNA: TGTGCCAGCAGTGTACAGAAGCACTATGGCTACACCTTC.

The chain recombines TRBV9 with TRBJ2-5; D not resolved. Trimming shortened V by 0 bases and J by 5 bases, and 8 bases separated the two germline ends. Looked up from germline, CDR1 is SGDLS and CDR2 is YYNGEE. The CDR3 length is 13 residues. The CDR3 spells CASSVEEWETQYF. The CDR3 DNA sequence: TGTGCCAGCAGCGTAGAAGAGTGGGAGACCCAGTACTTC.